The 14 T cell receptor beta chains below were found in one sample sequenced in a study of T cell responses to AZD1222 COVID-19 vaccine. Only in-frame clones appear in the TCRdb table, and some are missing; sequencing was by immunoSEQ multiplex PCR. The sample gives roughly 150,000 clones, about 92% of which show up once; about 2.3% is in the top ten. Here the sequenced sample was peripheral blood, taken on day 0 of AZD1222 vaccination. Receptor source: an adult in good health.

The chain carries TRBV9 and TRBJ2-2; D could derive from TRBD1 or TRBD2 (6 bases each). Germline CDR1 is SGDLS and CDR2 is YYNGEE. The CDR3 contains 16 residues. The V end lost 0 bases, the J end lost 6 bases, and 15 bases lay between the germline ends. CDR3 nucleotides: TGTGCCAGCAGCGTAGTTGGGGGGCTGTTCGCCGGGGAGCTGTTTTTT. Translating it yields CASSVVGGLFAGELFF.

This rearrangement joins TRBV7-3 to TRBJ1-5, with TRBD1 as a possible D gene (6 bases). CDR1 is SGHTA and CDR2 is FQGTGA in the germline V gene. The V gene lost 4 bases and the J gene lost 3 bases, with 16 bases spanning the gap. CDR3 size: 16 residues. The CDR3 region is CASSSEKGVLNQPQHF. CDR3 in DNA: TGTGCCAGCAGCTCCGAAAAGGGGGTGCTCAATCAGCCCCAGCATTTT. The variable domain in full, with the rest retrieved from reference TRBV7-3 and TRBJ1-5, is GAGVSQTPSNKVTEKGKYVELRCDPISGHTALYWYRQSLGQGPEFLIYFQGTGAADDSGLPNDRFFAVRPEGSVSTLKIQRTERGDSAVYLCASSSEKGVLNQPQHFGDGTRLSIL.

V is TRBV28 and J is TRBJ1-5; TRBD1 agrees at 9 bases. The CDR3 extends over 15 amino acids. V trimming: 5 bases; J trimming: 4 bases; junction bases outside the gene matches: 6. The V gene's germline CDR1 is MDHEN and CDR2 SYDVKM. This CDR3 reads CASSRTGEGNQPQHF. In DNA form, the CDR3 reads TGTGCCAGCAGTCGGACAGGGGAGGGTAATCAGCCCCAGCATTTT.

V gene TRBV7-6 combines with J gene TRBJ2-3; D may be TRBD2 (5 bases). The CDR3 sequence is 12 residues long. V dropped 2 bases and J dropped 6 bases, with 6 bases sitting between them. In germline, CDR1 is SGHVS, CDR2 FNYEAQ. CDR3 region: CASSLLADTQYF. CDR3 bases: TGTGCCAGCAGCTTATTAGCGGATACGCAGTATTTT.

V is TRBV5-4 and J is TRBJ1-1; D possibly corresponds to TRBD1 (5 bases). This CDR3 is 15 amino acids long. V was cut by 4 bases and J by 6 bases, with 19 bases left in between. Germline lookup yields CDR1 SGHNT and CDR2 YYREEE (reference sequence). The CDR3 sequence: CASSPPGLSFPEAFF. Here the CDR3 DNA reads TGTGCCAGCAGCCCCCCGGGACTGTCATTCCCTGAAGCTTTCTTT.

This chain links TRBV28 with TRBJ2-3, with D possibly being TRBD1 (6 bases). The CDR3 is 16 amino acids. In germline, CDR1 is MDHEN, CDR2 SYDVKM. Between the trimmed V and J ends, which lost 5 bases and 2 bases, there was a span of 17 bases. The CDR3 protein is CASSTPWDKHTDTQYF. The CDR3 coding sequence is TGTGCCAGCAGTACCCCATGGGACAAACACACAGATACGCAGTATTTT.

J is TRBJ2-7 and V is TRBV27, with D tentatively TRBD2 (6 bases). V was pared by 1 base and J by 1 base, with 11 bases between. CDR1 MNHEY and CDR2 SMNVEV come from the germline V gene (reference sequence). The CDR3 runs to 15 residues. The DNA of the CDR3 is TGTGCCAGCAGTTTATTCGCAGGGAGGTCCTACGAGCAGTACTTC. This encodes CASSLFAGRSYEQYF.

The chain links TRBV5-1 to TRBJ1-6; the match to TRBD1 covers 9 bases. CDR1 and CDR2 from the germline V gene are SGHRS and YFSETQ. The CDR3 has 16 amino acids. The ends lost 0 bases at V and 7 bases at J; junction bases unmatched: 5. The CDR3: CASSLAVDRGNSPLHF. The CDR3 DNA sequence: TGCGCCAGCAGCTTGGCCGTGGACAGGGGAAATTCACCCCTCCACTTT.

The V call is TRBV6-1, the J call TRBJ2-7; D ambiguous. Trimming cost V 3 bases and J 6 bases, with 6 bases left between them. Germline CDR1 reads MNHNS; CDR2 reads SASEGT. The CDR3 totals 11 residues. CDR3 bases: TGTGCCAGCAGTGACCGAAGCGAGCAGTACTTC. Protein: CASSDRSEQYF.

The chain recombines TRBV24-1 with TRBJ2-6, with a weak D call TRBD2 (6 bases). Germline V gene lookup returns CDR1 KGHDR and CDR2 SFDVKD. V dropped 7 bases and J dropped 6 bases, with 12 bases sitting between them. This CDR3 has 14 amino acids. The CDR3 here is CATRGGGEANVLTF. As DNA, the CDR3 is TGTGCCACCAGGGGAGGAGGTGAGGCCAACGTCCTGACTTTC.

V usage is TRBV11-2 and J usage is TRBJ2-1; either TRBD1 or TRBD2 may fit D (5 bases each). V lost 3 bases and J 4 bases, leaving 13 bases between the germline ends. CDR1 and CDR2 from the germline V gene are SGHAT and FQNNGV. The CDR3 has 15 residues. CDR3 DNA: TGTGCCAGCAGCTTTGGGACCACCTATTACAATGAGCAGTTCTTC. This codes for CASSFGTTYYNEQFF.

This chain links TRBV12-5 with TRBJ2-3; 11 nucleotides agree with TRBD1. This CDR3 spans 16 amino acids. Germline V gives CDR1 LGHNT, CDR2 FRNRAP. J was trimmed by 4 bases and V by 3 bases; bases with no gene match: 6. The CDR3 region has the DNA TGTGCTAGTGGTTTATACCTGGGACAGGGGGCAGATACGCAGTATTTT. It translates to CASGLYLGQGADTQYF. The whole variable domain, filled in from reference TRBV12-5 and TRBJ2-3, reads DARVTQTPRHKVTEMGQEVTMRCQPILGHNTVFWYRQTMMQGLELLAYFRNRAPLDDSGMPKDRFSAEMPDATLATLKIQPSEPRDSAVYFCASGLYLGQGADTQYFGPGTRLTVL.

The chain has TRBV6-5 and TRBJ1-2; no clear D. The CDR3 covers 13 residues. The germline gives CDR1 MNHEY, CDR2 SVGAGI. Trimming removed 4 bases at V and 1 base at J, with 7 bases between. The CDR3 is CASSFADNYGYTF. The CDR3 DNA reads as TGTGCCAGCAGTTTTGCAGATAACTATGGCTACACCTTC.

This clone was seen a single time. The chain couples TRBV7-3 to TRBJ2-7, with a tentative D call TRBD2 (5 bases). Germline V CDR1 and CDR2: SGHTA, FQGTGA. The V end lost 4 bases, the J end lost 6 bases, and 10 bases lay between the germline ends. This CDR3 has 12 residues. The CDR3 nucleotides read TGTGCCAGCAGCTCAGGAGGTCCCGAGCAGTACTTC. Translating it yields CASSSGGPEQYF.